This is a list of T cell receptor beta chains from one sample in a study of blood T cell repertoires in COVID-19. Measured with immunoSEQ multiplex PCR; TCRdb has only the in-frame clones, and not every one. The table has some 400,000 clones, 87% seen once. The sample comprised peripheral blood. All receptors derive from a woman aged 55-75 years with COVID-19, enrolled during active disease. The CDR3 runs from the conserved cysteine through the conserved F or W. Each record gives: J gene, clone size, V gene, D gene, CDR3 protein, CDR3 DNA. The D gene is left open where the match is weak. Only some rows state a clone size, as once, few, many or a class for expanded clones.

TRBJ1-4 once TRBV4-1 NA CASSQDGGAREKLFF TGCGCCAGCAGCCAAGATGGGGGGGCGCGTGAAAAACTGTTTTTT
TRBJ1-2 NA TRBV3-1/TRBV3-2 NA CASSPRLQGNYGYTF TGTGCCAGCAGCCCAAGACTTCAGGGGAACTATGGCTACACCTTC
TRBJ1-2 NA TRBV27 NA CASSSGGGYGYTF TGTGCCAGCAGTTCCGGGGGAGGGTATGGCTACACCTTC
TRBJ1-2 once TRBV28 TRBD1 CASSLLTGNYGYTF TGTGCCAGCAGTTTGTTGACAGGGAACTATGGCTACACCTTC
TRBJ1-1 NA TRBV19 NA CASSANREGTEAFF TGTGCCAGTAGTGCTAACCGGGAGGGCACTGAAGCTTTCTTT
TRBJ1-1 once TRBV5-5 NA CASSLALYTEAFF TGTGCCAGCAGCTTGGCCCTATACACTGAAGCTTTCTTT
TRBJ1-2 NA TRBV28 TRBD1 CASWDRGPGGYTF TGTGCCAGCTGGGACAGGGGGCCGGGTGGCTACACCTTC
TRBJ2-3 NA TRBV5-5 TRBD2 CASSLGWLSGGALITDTQYF TGTGCCAGCAGCTTGGGATGGTTGAGCGGGGGGGCCCTCATCACAGATACGCAGTATTTT
TRBJ2-5 NA TRBV5-1 TRBD1 CASSFPGTAETQYF TGCGCCAGCAGCTTTCCCGGGACAGCTGAGACCCAGTACTTC
TRBJ2-2 NA TRBV3-1/TRBV3-2 NA CASSINGVAGELFF TGTGCCAGCAGCATTAATGGAGTAGCCGGGGAGCTGTTTTTT
TRBJ1-5 NA TRBV4-1 NA CASSQGGTETQPQHF TGCGCCAGCAGCCAAGGCGGGACGGAAACTCAGCCCCAGCATTTT
TRBJ1-2 NA TRBV30 TRBD1 CAWSQSWTGGYTF TGTGCCTGGAGTCAATCATGGACAGGCGGCTACACCTTC
TRBJ1-5 NA TRBV5-1 NA CASSAGPNQPQHF TGCGCCAGCAGTGCGGGGCCTAATCAGCCCCAGCATTTT
TRBJ2-5 NA TRBV14 TRBD2 CASSQPRLAGGLPETQYF TGTGCCAGCAGCCAACCGAGGCTAGCGGGGGGGTTACCAGAGACCCAGTACTTC
TRBJ1-2 NA TRBV13 NA CASSLGVAANYGYTF TGTGCCAGCAGCTTAGGGGTTGCAGCTAACTATGGCTACACCTTC
TRBJ2-7 once TRBV4-2 NA CASSQDWTAGSYYEQYF TGTGCCAGCAGCCAAGATTGGACAGCGGGGAGCTACTACGAGCAGTACTTC
TRBJ1-5 NA TRBV7-2 NA CASSLGAGVNQPQHF TGTGCCAGCAGCTTAGGGGCAGGGGTCAATCAGCCCCAGCATTTT
TRBJ2-5 NA TRBV3-1/TRBV3-2 TRBD2 CASSRWTSGGETQYF TGTGCCAGCAGTCGATGGACTAGCGGGGGTGAGACCCAGTACTTC
TRBJ2-1 NA TRBV7-8 NA CASRTLAYEQFF TGTGCCAGCAGGACACTAGCTTATGAGCAGTTCTTC
TRBJ1-2 NA TRBV7-6 TRBD1 CASSLALWDRDGYTF TGTGCCAGCAGCTTAGCGCTATGGGACAGGGATGGCTACACCTTC
TRBJ1-3 NA TRBV18 NA CASSPQEGLHSGNTIYF TGTGCCAGCTCACCACAGGAGGGGCTGCACTCTGGAAACACCATATATTTT
TRBJ2-5 once TRBV9 TRBD2 CASSVGGREGQETQYF TGTGCCAGCAGCGTAGGTGGCAGGGAGGGACAAGAGACCCAGTACTTC
TRBJ2-7 NA TRBV5-5 NA CASSFVHGGLNYEQYF TGTGCCAGCAGCTTCGTCCACGGAGGGTTAAACTACGAGCAGTACTTC
TRBJ1-2 NA TRBV4-2 NA CASSQDREGGSAF TGTGCCAGCAGCCAAGACAGGGAGGGAGGATCGGCCTTC
TRBJ2-2 NA TRBV7-8 NA CASSFTGLELFF TGTGCCAGCAGCTTCACAGGGTTGGAGCTGTTTTTT
TRBJ2-5 NA TRBV7-3 NA CASSPMQGRWETQYF TGTGCCAGCAGCCCAATGCAGGGCCGGTGGGAGACCCAGTACTTC
TRBJ1-5 once TRBV4-1 TRBD1 CASSRGQGTQPQHF TGCGCCAGCAGCCGTGGACAGGGGACTCAGCCCCAGCATTTT
TRBJ2-3 NA TRBV9 TRBD2 CASSTLAGPTDTQYF TGTGCCAGCAGCACCTTAGCGGGGCCCACAGATACGCAGTATTTT
TRBJ1-5 NA TRBV28 TRBD1 CASSSAGTGDQPQHF TGTGCCAGCAGCTCCGCCGGGACAGGGGATCAGCCCCAGCATTTT
TRBJ1-1 NA TRBV9 NA CASSPGGGTPNTEAFF TGTGCCAGCAGCCCGGGGGGAGGGACACCGAACACTGAAGCTTTCTTT
TRBJ2-5 NA TRBV10-1 NA CASGGAGDGQETQYF TGCGCCAGCGGGGGCGCCGGGGATGGCCAAGAGACCCAGTACTTC
TRBJ1-2 NA TRBV7-3 TRBD1 CASSLARGYGYTF TGTGCCAGCAGCTTAGCCAGGGGGTATGGCTACACCTTC